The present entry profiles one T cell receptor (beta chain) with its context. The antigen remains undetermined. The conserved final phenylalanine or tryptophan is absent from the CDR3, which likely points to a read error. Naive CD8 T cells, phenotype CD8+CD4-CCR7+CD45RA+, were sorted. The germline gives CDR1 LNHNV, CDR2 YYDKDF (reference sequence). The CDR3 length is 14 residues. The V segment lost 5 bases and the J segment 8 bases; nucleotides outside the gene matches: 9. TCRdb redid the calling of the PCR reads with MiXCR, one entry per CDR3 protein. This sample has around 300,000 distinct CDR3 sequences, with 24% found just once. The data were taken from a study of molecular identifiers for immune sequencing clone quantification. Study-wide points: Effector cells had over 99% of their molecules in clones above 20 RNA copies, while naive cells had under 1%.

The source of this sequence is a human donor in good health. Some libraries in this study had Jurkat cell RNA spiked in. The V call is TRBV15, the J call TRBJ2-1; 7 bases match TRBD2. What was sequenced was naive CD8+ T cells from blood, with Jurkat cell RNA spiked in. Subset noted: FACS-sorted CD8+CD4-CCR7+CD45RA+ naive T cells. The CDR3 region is CATSGRTRVDEQFL. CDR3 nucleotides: TGTGCCACCAGCGGGAGGACTAGGGTCGATGAGCAGTTCCTC.